The rows below give T cell receptor beta chains drawn from one sample of a study of T cells in tumors after PD-1 blockade. This table comes from immunoSEQ multiplex PCR, and its TCRdb copy is limited to in-frame clones, with some not included. The sample has approximately 60,000 clones, about 80% seen once. Sample: PBMCs, taken before anti-PD-1 treatment. The receptor source for this set is a human donor with basal cell carcinoma. Each CDR3 is given with its conserved first and last residue. D genes are given only for firm matches. Some rows mark clone size as missing; the rest say once, few, many or name a class of expanded clone.

abundance: .; d_gene: .; v_gene: TRBV6-6; j_gene: TRBJ1-2; CDR3aa: CASSYSGGLNYGYTF; CDR3nt: TGTGCCAGCAGTTACTCAGGGGGGCTGAACTATGGCTACACCTTC
abundance: .; d_gene: TRBD2; v_gene: TRBV5-1; j_gene: TRBJ2-2; CDR3aa: CASSLDPGLAGNTGELFF; CDR3nt: TGCGCCAGCAGCTTGGACCCGGGACTAGCGGGGAACACCGGGGAGCTGTTTTTT
abundance: .; d_gene: TRBD2; v_gene: TRBV12-3/TRBV12-4; j_gene: TRBJ2-7; CDR3aa: CASSLPGGYEQYF; CDR3nt: TGTGCCAGCAGTTTACCGGGGGGCTACGAGCAGTACTTC
abundance: once; d_gene: TRBD1; v_gene: TRBV6-5; j_gene: TRBJ1-2; CDR3aa: CASRKGTGVRDGYTF; CDR3nt: TGTGCCAGCAGGAAAGGGACAGGGGTGAGAGATGGCTACACCTTC
abundance: .; d_gene: .; v_gene: TRBV9; j_gene: TRBJ2-7; CDR3aa: CASSVAGESSYEQYF; CDR3nt: TGTGCCAGCAGCGTAGCGGGGGAGAGCTCCTACGAGCAGTACTTC
abundance: .; d_gene: .; v_gene: TRBV20-1; j_gene: TRBJ1-2; CDR3aa: CSARETGGYTF; CDR3nt: TGCAGTGCTAGAGAAACAGGGGGCTACACCTTC
abundance: .; d_gene: TRBD2; v_gene: TRBV20-1; j_gene: TRBJ2-7; CDR3aa: CSASASGVLDEQYF; CDR3nt: TGCAGTGCTAGTGCTAGCGGGGTACTCGACGAGCAGTACTTC
abundance: few; d_gene: .; v_gene: TRBV3-1/TRBV3-2; j_gene: TRBJ1-5; CDR3aa: CASSQGNQQPQHF; CDR3nt: TGTGCCAGCAGCCAAGGCAACCAACAGCCCCAGCATTTT
abundance: few; d_gene: TRBD2; v_gene: TRBV4-2; j_gene: TRBJ2-1; CDR3aa: CASSQGSSGGGYNEQFF; CDR3nt: TGTGCCAGCAGCCAAGGCTCTAGCGGGGGGGGATACAATGAGCAGTTCTTC
abundance: .; d_gene: .; v_gene: TRBV6-5; j_gene: TRBJ2-1; CDR3aa: CASTPSRLDNEQFF; CDR3nt: TGTGCCAGCACCCCATCGCGGCTCGATAATGAGCAGTTCTTC
abundance: .; d_gene: .; v_gene: TRBV7-9; j_gene: TRBJ1-4; CDR3aa: CASSQQGSTNEKLFF; CDR3nt: TGTGCCAGCAGTCAACAGGGATCCACTAATGAAAAACTGTTTTTT
abundance: .; d_gene: TRBD2; v_gene: TRBV29-1; j_gene: TRBJ2-1; CDR3aa: CTVVQRGPGIAVSYNEQFF; CDR3nt: TGCACCGTCGTCCAGCGGGGGCCCGGGATTGCCGTCTCCTACAATGAGCAGTTCTTC
abundance: .; d_gene: .; v_gene: TRBV10-2; j_gene: TRBJ1-2; CDR3aa: CASRGDRELDGYTF; CDR3nt: TGCGCCAGCAGAGGGGACCGCGAGCTAGATGGCTACACCTTC
abundance: .; d_gene: .; v_gene: TRBV5-1; j_gene: TRBJ2-5; CDR3aa: CASSIQDQETQYF; CDR3nt: TGCGCCAGCAGCATACAGGACCAAGAGACCCAGTACTTC
abundance: few; d_gene: .; v_gene: TRBV30; j_gene: TRBJ2-5; CDR3aa: CAGGHEETQYF; CDR3nt: TGTGCCGGGGGACACGAAGAGACCCAGTACTTC
abundance: .; d_gene: .; v_gene: TRBV5-4; j_gene: TRBJ2-2; CDR3aa: CAISSVANTGELFF; CDR3nt: TGTGCCATTAGCTCAGTCGCGAACACCGGGGAGCTGTTTTTT
abundance: .; d_gene: TRBD1; v_gene: TRBV11-3; j_gene: TRBJ1-1; CDR3aa: CASSSTSGGAFF; CDR3nt: TGTGCCAGCAGCTCCACCTCAGGGGGAGCTTTCTTT
abundance: once; d_gene: .; v_gene: TRBV11-3; j_gene: TRBJ1-3; CDR3aa: CASSLGGPFSGNTIYF; CDR3nt: TGTGCCAGCAGCTTAGGGGGACCGTTCTCTGGAAACACCATATATTTT
abundance: .; d_gene: .; v_gene: TRBV5-1; j_gene: TRBJ2-6; CDR3aa: CASSPGYGANVLTF; CDR3nt: TGCGCCAGCAGCCCAGGCTATGGGGCCAACGTCCTGACTTTC
abundance: .; d_gene: .; v_gene: TRBV27; j_gene: TRBJ1-2; CDR3aa: CASSPRDGFYGYTF; CDR3nt: TGTGCCAGCAGTCCCCGAGACGGATTCTATGGCTACACCTTC
abundance: .; d_gene: .; v_gene: TRBV2; j_gene: TRBJ1-5; CDR3aa: CASSEDGYSNQPQHF; CDR3nt: TGTGCCAGCAGCGAGGACGGGTATAGCAATCAGCCCCAGCATTTT
abundance: .; d_gene: .; v_gene: TRBV27; j_gene: TRBJ1-2; CDR3aa: CAGGWDGYTF; CDR3nt: TGTGCCGGTGGTTGGGACGGCTACACCTTC
abundance: .; d_gene: .; v_gene: TRBV7-8; j_gene: TRBJ1-1; CDR3aa: CASSPRGRGGSTEAFF; CDR3nt: TGTGCCAGCAGCCCAAGGGGACGCGGAGGGTCCACTGAAGCTTTCTTT
abundance: .; d_gene: .; v_gene: TRBV18; j_gene: TRBJ1-1; CDR3aa: CASSRTTANTEAFF; CDR3nt: TGTGCCAGCTCCCGCACGACAGCGAACACTGAAGCTTTCTTT
abundance: .; d_gene: .; v_gene: TRBV27; j_gene: TRBJ2-3; CDR3aa: CASSSWRTDTQYF; CDR3nt: TGTGCCAGCAGTTCCTGGCGCACAGATACGCAGTATTTT
abundance: .; d_gene: .; v_gene: TRBV6-1; j_gene: TRBJ2-7; CDR3aa: CASSEVGSEYF; CDR3nt: TGTGCCAGCAGTGAAGTTGGGTCAGAGTACTTC
abundance: .; d_gene: .; v_gene: TRBV20-1; j_gene: TRBJ1-1; CDR3aa: CSARGLGEAFF; CDR3nt: TGCAGTGCTAGGGGACTAGGTGAAGCTTTCTTT
abundance: .; d_gene: .; v_gene: TRBV20-1; j_gene: TRBJ1-3; CDR3aa: CSASTTNSGNTIYF; CDR3nt: TGCAGTGCTAGTACCACCAACTCTGGAAACACCATATATTTT
abundance: .; d_gene: .; v_gene: TRBV14; j_gene: TRBJ1-1; CDR3aa: CASNDNPEAFF; CDR3nt: TGTGCCAGCAACGATAATCCTGAAGCTTTCTTT
abundance: .; d_gene: .; v_gene: TRBV7-9; j_gene: TRBJ2-7; CDR3aa: CASTPSGRTAYEQYF; CDR3nt: TGTGCCAGCACCCCCAGCGGGCGGACCGCCTACGAGCAGTACTTC
abundance: .; d_gene: .; v_gene: TRBV3-1/TRBV3-2; j_gene: TRBJ1-1; CDR3aa: CASSQVGGFGEAFF; CDR3nt: TGTGCCAGCAGCCAAGTAGGGGGATTTGGTGAAGCTTTCTTT
abundance: .; d_gene: .; v_gene: TRBV3-1/TRBV3-2; j_gene: TRBJ2-1; CDR3aa: CASSQGNSYNEQFF; CDR3nt: TGTGCCAGCAGCCAAGGTAACAGCTACAATGAGCAGTTCTTC
abundance: .; d_gene: .; v_gene: TRBV5-6; j_gene: TRBJ1-4; CDR3aa: CASSRQGGEKLFF; CDR3nt: TGTGCCAGCAGTCGGCAGGGTGGGGAAAAACTGTTTTTT
abundance: .; d_gene: .; v_gene: TRBV6-6; j_gene: TRBJ2-7; CDR3aa: CASRPQGYRPYEQYF; CDR3nt: TGTGCCAGCAGGCCTCAGGGGTACCGCCCCTACGAGCAGTACTTC
abundance: .; d_gene: TRBD2; v_gene: TRBV4-1; j_gene: TRBJ2-1; CDR3aa: CASSQERIAGAYNEQFF; CDR3nt: TGCGCCAGCAGCCAAGAAAGAATAGCGGGGGCCTACAATGAGCAGTTCTTC
abundance: .; d_gene: TRBD1; v_gene: TRBV2; j_gene: TRBJ1-5; CDR3aa: CASSVDRVQQPQHF; CDR3nt: TGTGCCAGCAGCGTAGACAGGGTTCAGCAGCCCCAGCATTTT
abundance: few; d_gene: TRBD2; v_gene: TRBV13; j_gene: TRBJ2-1; CDR3aa: CASSLGEAGGRGEQFF; CDR3nt: TGTGCCAGCAGCTTAGGGGAAGCGGGGGGGCGGGGTGAGCAGTTCTTC
abundance: .; d_gene: .; v_gene: TRBV30; j_gene: TRBJ1-1; CDR3aa: CAWSRQANTEAFF; CDR3nt: TGTGCCTGGAGTCGACAGGCGAACACTGAAGCTTTCTTT
abundance: .; d_gene: TRBD2; v_gene: TRBV7-2; j_gene: TRBJ2-5; CDR3aa: CASSPGLAGETQYF; CDR3nt: TGTGCCAGCAGCCCGGGACTAGCGGGGGAAACCCAGTACTTC
abundance: .; d_gene: TRBD1; v_gene: TRBV7-9; j_gene: TRBJ1-1; CDR3aa: CASSLDPGQGKEAEAFF; CDR3nt: TGTGCCAGCAGCTTAGACCCTGGACAGGGGAAGGAAGCTGAAGCTTTCTTT
abundance: .; d_gene: .; v_gene: TRBV10-3; j_gene: TRBJ1-1; CDR3aa: CAISESNRGANTEAFF; CDR3nt: TGTGCCATCAGTGAGTCCAACCGGGGGGCGAACACTGAAGCTTTCTTT
abundance: .; d_gene: .; v_gene: TRBV2; j_gene: TRBJ1-1; CDR3aa: CATVFRDGNTEAFF; CDR3nt: TGTGCCACCGTATTCAGGGATGGGAATACTGAAGCTTTCTTT
abundance: .; d_gene: .; v_gene: TRBV6-6; j_gene: TRBJ2-3; CDR3aa: CASSFGRDTQYF; CDR3nt: TGTGCCAGCAGTTTCGGTAGAGATACGCAGTATTTT
abundance: .; d_gene: .; v_gene: TRBV19; j_gene: TRBJ1-5; CDR3aa: CASRLKEGANQPQHF; CDR3nt: TGTGCCAGTAGGCTTAAAGAGGGAGCAAATCAGCCCCAGCATTTT
abundance: few; d_gene: .; v_gene: TRBV7-7; j_gene: TRBJ1-5; CDR3aa: CASSLEAEGGESRNQPQHF; CDR3nt: TGTGCTAGCAGCTTAGAGGCCGAAGGGGGGGAATCGCGCAATCAGCCCCAGCATTTT
abundance: .; d_gene: .; v_gene: TRBV10-1; j_gene: TRBJ2-7; CDR3aa: CASSHDRIPYEQYF; CDR3nt: TGCGCCAGCAGTCATGACAGGATACCCTACGAGCAGTACTTC
abundance: .; d_gene: .; v_gene: TRBV6-2/TRBV6-3; j_gene: TRBJ1-2; CDR3aa: CASSLTLGGYTF; CDR3nt: TGTGCCAGCAGTCTTACGCTCGGCGGCTACACCTTC
abundance: few; d_gene: .; v_gene: TRBV7-9; j_gene: TRBJ1-2; CDR3aa: CASSPAWSYGYTF; CDR3nt: TGTGCCAGCAGCCCCGCCTGGTCCTATGGCTACACCTTC
abundance: .; d_gene: .; v_gene: TRBV3-1/TRBV3-2; j_gene: TRBJ1-3; CDR3aa: CASSQVSGVVNTIYF; CDR3nt: TGTGCCAGCAGCCAAGTTTCGGGAGTTGTTAACACCATATATTTT
abundance: .; d_gene: .; v_gene: TRBV6-6; j_gene: TRBJ1-3; CDR3aa: CASSPSPSSSGNTIYF; CDR3nt: TGTGCCAGCAGTCCCTCCCCTTCTAGCTCTGGAAACACCATATATTTT